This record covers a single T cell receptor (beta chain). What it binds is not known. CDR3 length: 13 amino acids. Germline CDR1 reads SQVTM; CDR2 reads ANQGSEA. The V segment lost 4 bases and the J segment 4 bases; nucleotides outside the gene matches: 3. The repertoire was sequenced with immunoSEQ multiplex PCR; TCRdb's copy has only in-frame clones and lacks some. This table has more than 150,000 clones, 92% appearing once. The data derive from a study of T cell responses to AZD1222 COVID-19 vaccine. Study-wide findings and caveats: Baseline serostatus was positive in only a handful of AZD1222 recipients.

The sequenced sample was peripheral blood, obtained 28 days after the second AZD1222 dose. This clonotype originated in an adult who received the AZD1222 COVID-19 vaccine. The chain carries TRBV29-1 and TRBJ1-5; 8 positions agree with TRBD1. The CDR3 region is CSVVTGGNQPQHF. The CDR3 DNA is TGCAGCGTTGTAACAGGGGGGAATCAGCCCCAGCATTTT.